These 18 T cell receptor beta chains originate from one sample sequenced in a study of shared clonotypes between healthy human individuals. TCRdb keeps only in-frame clones here, not all; method: immunoSEQ multiplex PCR. This sample has around 940,000 clones; more than 75% occur once, and the top ten carry nearly 1.5%. Sequencing input: memory CD4+ T cells sorted from blood. Indicated subset: CD45RA-negative fraction. These receptor sequences come from a man between 18 and 35 years old in good health.

The chain carries TRBV19 and TRBJ2-1; D assignment may be TRBD1 or TRBD2 (5 bases each). In germline, CDR1 is LNHDA, CDR2 SQIVND (reference sequence). The germline V and J ends were trimmed by 5 bases and 9 bases, with 14 bases remaining between them. The CDR3 has 13 residues. The CDR3, as DNA: TGTGCCAGTAGTCCGTCCGGGGCGACTGAGCAGTTCTTC. This codes for CASSPSGATEQFF.

The rearrangement joins TRBV9 to TRBJ2-2; a possible D gene is TRBD2 (5 bases). Trimming took off 1 base at V and 1 base at J, with 8 bases between the two ends. The CDR3 has 15 amino acids. The V gene's germline CDR1 is SGDLS and CDR2 YYNGEE. The CDR3 spells CASSVSAVNTGELFF. In nucleotides, the CDR3 is TGTGCCAGCAGCGTATCAGCGGTGAACACCGGGGAGCTGTTTTTT.

The chain recombines TRBV2 with TRBJ1-5; D is ambiguous. Germline CDR1 and CDR2: SNHLY and FYNNEI. Between the trimmed V and J ends, which lost 4 bases and 9 bases, there was a span of 25 bases. The CDR3 consists of 17 residues. The CDR3 coding sequence is TGTGCCAGCAGTGGACCGCTGACGAAGAGCCGAGAGGTGCCCCAGCATTTT. This gives the protein CASSGPLTKSREVPQHF. Drawing the rest from reference TRBV2 and TRBJ1-5, the complete variable domain is EPEVTQTPSHQVTQMGQEVILRCVPISNHLYFYWYRQILGQKVEFLVSFYNNEISEKSEIFDDQFSVERPDGSNFTLKIRSTKLEDSAMYFCASSGPLTKSREVPQHFGDGTRLSIL.

A few counts support this clone. V is TRBV10-3 and J is TRBJ1-1; 8 nucleotides agree with TRBD1. CDR3 length: 12 residues. V dropped 10 bases and J dropped 2; count of bases not matched to a gene: 3. Germline V gene lookup returns CDR1 ENHRY and CDR2 SYGVKD. The CDR3 protein is CATGTGNTEAFF. Written as DNA, the CDR3 is TGTGCCACCGGGACAGGTAACACTGAAGCTTTCTTT.

In nucleotides, the CDR3 is TGTGCCAGTAAGGTCGGGGTGAATTCACCCCTCCACTTT. It codes for CASKVGVNSPLHF. The chain combines TRBV19 with TRBJ1-6; D gene unclear. Trimming shortened V by 7 bases and J by 7 bases, and 11 bases separated the two germline ends. CDR1 and CDR2 (germline): LNHDA, SQIVND (reference sequence). The CDR3 runs to 13 residues. Variable domain in full (rest from reference TRBV19 and TRBJ1-6): DGGITQSPKYLFRKEGQNVTLSCEQNLNHDAMYWYRQDPGQGLRLIYYSQIVNDFQKGDIAEGYSVSREKKESFPLTVTSAQKNPTAFYLCASKVGVNSPLHFGNGTRLTVT.

The chain employs TRBV5-1 and TRBJ1-4; D may be TRBD1 (5 bases). This CDR3 has 15 residues. Germline V lookup: CDR1 SGHRS, CDR2 YFSETQ. The V end lost 4 bases, the J end lost 0 bases, and 10 bases lay between the germline ends. CDR3 bases: TGCGCCAGCAGCCTCGACAGTACAACTAATGAAAAACTGTTTTTT. This gives the protein CASSLDSTTNEKLFF. The full variable domain, completed using reference TRBV5-1 and TRBJ1-4, is KAGVTQTPRYLIKTRGQQVTLSCSPISGHRSVSWYQQTPGQGLQFLFEYFSETQRNKGNFPGRFSGRQFSNSRSEMNVSTLELGDSALYLCASSLDSTTNEKLFFGSGTQLSVL.

This clone was counted a single time. This sequence joins TRBV18 and TRBJ2-7, with a tentative D call TRBD2 (6 bases). This CDR3 has 14 amino acids. V shed 3 bases and J shed 5 bases, with 14 bases lying between them. Germline assignment: CDR1 KGHSH and CDR2 LQKENI. CDR3 nucleotides: TGTGCCAGCTCACCCTCGGCGGGAACGGACGAGCAGTACTTC. It specifies CASSPSAGTDEQYF.

The chain carries TRBV28 and TRBJ2-2, with TRBD1 matching 7 bases. Losses at the gene ends were 2 bases for V and 0 bases for J; bases not matched to a gene: 3. Germline V lookup: CDR1 MDHEN, CDR2 SYDVKM. CDR3 length equals 16 residues. The CDR3 region is CASSLLGQTNTGELFF. The CDR3, as DNA: TGTGCCAGCAGTTTACTGGGACAGACGAACACCGGGGAGCTGTTTTTT.

The chain carries TRBV7-6 and TRBJ2-1, with TRBD2 matching 14 bases. The CDR3 runs 16 residues. The germline V gene has CDR1 SGHVS and CDR2 FNYEAQ. V trimming: 3 bases; J trimming: 3 bases; junction bases outside the gene matches: 1. The CDR3 protein is CASSFGTSGGYNEQFF. The CDR3 bases are TGTGCCAGCAGCTTCGGGACTAGCGGGGGCTACAATGAGCAGTTCTTC.

The CDR3 bases are TGTGCCAGCAGTGAACGGACAGGCCGATACGAGCAGTACTTC. Amino acid sequence: CASSERTGRYEQYF. The gene calls are TRBV6-1 and TRBJ2-7; 7 positions agree with TRBD1. The germline V gene encodes CDR1 MNHNS and CDR2 SASEGT. This CDR3 region has 14 residues. V gave up 2 bases and J gave up 4 bases; unmatched junction bases: 5.

The gene calls are TRBV10-1 and TRBJ2-2, with unresolved D. Germline CDR1 WNHNN, CDR2 SYGVQD (reference sequence). The CDR3 spans 13 residues. V was pared by 0 bases and J by 13 bases, with 12 bases between. CDR3 residues: CASSESPGSGLFF. CDR3 nucleotide sequence: TGCGCCAGCAGTGAGTCGCCCGGGTCGGGGCTGTTTTTT.

The CDR3 DNA is TGTGCCAGCAGTTTAAGCTACCAAAGTCCCTACGAGCAGTACTTC. Protein sequence: CASSLSYQSPYEQYF. This rearrangement joins TRBV28 to TRBJ2-7, with D unclear. CDR3 length: 15 amino acids. Germline V lookup: CDR1 MDHEN, CDR2 SYDVKM. Trimming cost V 2 bases and J 2 bases, with 13 bases left between them.

The rearrangement links TRBV2 to TRBJ2-1; D unresolved. CDR1 is SNHLY, CDR2 FYNNEI, per germline. The CDR3 runs 15 residues. Deletions cut 5 bases from V and 8 bases from J, with 19 bases between. In DNA, the CDR3 is TGTGCCAGCAGTCCCGAAATGATGGGTCCGGATGAGCAGTTCTTC. Its translation is CASSPEMMGPDEQFF.

V and J are TRBV30 and TRBJ2-1, with 12 positions matching TRBD1. CDR1 and CDR2 from the germline V gene are GTSNPN and SVGIG (reference sequence). CDR3 length equals 15 residues. The ends lost 2 bases at V and 7 bases at J; junction bases unmatched: 6. Here the CDR3 reads CAWSIGTGGRNEQFF. CDR3 nucleotides: TGTGCCTGGAGTATTGGGACAGGGGGCAGGAATGAGCAGTTCTTC. The full variable domain, its missing parts supplied by reference TRBV30 and TRBJ2-1, is SQTIHQWPATLVQPVGSPLSLECTVEGTSNPNLYWYRQAAGRGLQLLFYSVGIGQISSEVPQNLSASRPQDRQFILSSKKLLLSDSGFYLCAWSIGTGGRNEQFFGPGTRLTVL.

Notes on this clone: This sequence may be a read error, since a much larger clone differs from it by one base. The chain combines TRBV7-9 with TRBJ2-3; a possible D gene is TRBD1 (6 bases). V lost 7 bases and J lost 2, with 10 bases in between. This CDR3 contains 13 residues. Germline V CDR1 and CDR2: SEHNR, FQNEAQ (reference sequence). The CDR3 loop reads CASNRDPTDTQYF. DNA for the CDR3: TGTGCCAGCAACAGGGACCCCACAGATACGCAGTATTTT.

Comments on this clone: This same CDR3 is encoded by further DNA sequences in the sample. The V gene is TRBV7-2, the J gene TRBJ2-4, with D hard to call. There are 13 residues in the CDR3. CDR1 is SGHTA and CDR2 is FQGNSA in the germline V gene. Trimming cost V 5 bases and J 0 bases, with 5 bases left between them. The CDR3: CASSGLAKNIQYF. The CDR3 DNA reads as TGTGCCAGCAGCGGCCTAGCCAAAAACATTCAGTACTTC.

The gene calls are TRBV6-6 and TRBJ2-7; no clear D gene. Trimming removed 2 bases at V and 2 bases at J, with 4 bases between. CDR3 length: 12 residues. Germline V gene sequence: CDR1 MNHNY, CDR2 SVGAGI (reference sequence). The CDR3 DNA reads TGTGCCAGCAGTTACGATGCCTACGAGCAGTACTTC. Protein: CASSYDAYEQYF.

The V and J genes are TRBV6-1 and TRBJ1-4; D might be TRBD1 (6 bases). Trimming took 10 bases from V and 0 from J, leaving 15 bases between them. The CDR3 contains 15 residues. Germline values: CDR1 MNHNS, CDR2 SASEGT. CDR3 in DNA: TGTGCCACCCAGGGGCCCCGGGCAACTAATGAAAAACTGTTTTTT. Its protein product is CATQGPRATNEKLFF.